These 23 T cell receptor beta chains were sequenced from one sample in a study of T-cell memory formation after mild COVID-19. Using its own MiXCR run on the 5' RACE reads, TCRdb lists one record per CDR3 protein. The data show 300,000 to 400,000 distinct CDR3 sequences, around an eighth seen once. Sequenced sample: PBMCs or a T cell subset sorted from them (not recorded which). Receptors were obtained from a man aged 18 to 30 who had mild COVID-19 (a few samples of this study predate the infection). Cell type and time point are not known.

This rearrangement joins TRBV15 to TRBJ2-2, with a tentative D call TRBD1 (6 bases). Germline loops: CDR1 LNHNV, CDR2 YYDKDF (reference sequence). Deletions cut 2 bases from V and 6 bases from J, with 13 bases between. This CDR3 has 15 residues. Here the CDR3 DNA reads TGTGCCACCAGCAGAACAACAGGGTTGGCCGGGGAGCTGTTTTTT. This translates into CATSRTTGLAGELFF. The variable domain in full, completed from reference TRBV15 and TRBJ2-2, reads DAMVIQNPRYQVTQFGKPVTLSCSQTLNHNVMYWYQQKSSQAPKLLFHYYDKDFNNEADTPDNFQSRRPNTSFCFLDIRSPGLGDTAMYLCATSRTTGLAGELFFGEGSRLTVL.

The V and J genes are TRBV5-1 and TRBJ2-7; 10 nucleotides agree with TRBD1. This CDR3 is 14 amino acids long. With V trimmed by 4 bases and J by 5 bases, 6 bases remained unmatched. Germline loops: CDR1 SGHRS, CDR2 YFSETQ. CDR3 sequence reads: CASSEGQGSNEQYF. The CDR3 DNA is TGCGCCAGCAGCGAGGGACAGGGGAGCAACGAGCAGTACTTC.

This clonotype was counted only a few times. The chain has TRBV6-1 and TRBJ2-1, with TRBD2 identical over 13 bases. CDR1 and CDR2 from the germline V gene are MNHNS and SASEGT. The CDR3 runs 16 residues. V gave up 5 bases and J gave up 7 bases; unmatched junction bases: 8. The DNA for the CDR3 is TGTGCCAGCAGTAAAACCGGGACTAGCGGGGTTAATGAGCAGTTCTTC. Its translation is CASSKTGTSGVNEQFF.

The chain uses TRBV7-6 and TRBJ2-2; 12 nucleotides match TRBD1. Unmatched junction bases numbered 6, after V lost 5 bases and J lost 5 bases. This CDR3 has 16 amino acids. Germline loops: CDR1 SGHVS, CDR2 FNYEAQ. The CDR3 is CASSDTGQGATGELFF. The CDR3 DNA reads as TGTGCCAGCAGCGACACGGGACAGGGGGCTACCGGGGAGCTGTTTTTT.

This clonotype was observed a handful of times. This chain links TRBV6-4 with TRBJ2-2, with TRBD1 matching 9 bases. Per germline, CDR1 MRHNA and CDR2 SNTAGT. CDR3 length: 13 amino acids. V gave up 4 bases and J gave up 6 bases; unmatched junction bases: 0. DNA for the CDR3: TGTGCCAGCAGTGGACAGGGGGCCGGGGAGCTGTTTTTT. It encodes CASSGQGAGELFF.

The table lists this clonotype with a few counts. V gene TRBV5-1 combines with J gene TRBJ2-5, with TRBD2 as a possible D gene (7 bases). There are 15 residues in the CDR3. Looked up from germline, CDR1 is SGHRS and CDR2 is YFSETQ. Trimming removed 4 bases from V and 5 bases from J, with 18 bases in between. CDR3 nucleotides: TGCGCCAGCAGCCCCCGGGGAGGGGGTACGGAGACCCAGTACTTC. This encodes CASSPRGGGTETQYF.

This clonotype was seen many times. The chain combines TRBV5-6 with TRBJ2-7; D is possibly TRBD1 or TRBD2 (6 bases each). The CDR3 length is 14 residues. Germline V CDR1 and CDR2: SGHDT, YYEEEE. The V and J ends lost 2 bases and 7 bases respectively, with 16 bases between them. The CDR3 reads CASSLSPGAGEQYV. The CDR3 nucleotides read TGTGCCAGCAGCTTATCTCCAGGGGCGGGAGAGCAGTACGTC.

V and J are TRBV6-6 and TRBJ2-3; tentative D call: TRBD2 (6 bases). The CDR3 has 13 amino acids. V was trimmed by 8 bases and J by 4 bases, leaving 13 bases between them. CDR1 is MNHNY, CDR2 SVGAGI, per germline (reference sequence). The CDR3 sequence is CASVRGSADTQYF. CDR3 DNA: TGTGCCAGCGTTCGGGGGTCCGCAGATACGCAGTATTTT.

This clonotype was counted a few times. The chain combines TRBV7-9 with TRBJ1-1; maybe TRBD1 (6 bases). The CDR3 has 14 amino acids. The ends were cut back, 5 bases at V and 2 bases at J, with 12 bases in the middle. Germline V gene lookup returns CDR1 SEHNR and CDR2 FQNEAQ (reference sequence). CDR3 region: CASSQRQVNTEAFF. The CDR3 coding sequence is TGTGCCAGCAGCCAACGACAGGTTAACACTGAAGCTTTCTTT.

This chain uses TRBV7-8 with TRBJ2-3; the match to TRBD2 covers 8 bases. The CDR3 runs 16 residues. V trimming: 3 bases; J trimming: 1 base; junction bases outside the gene matches: 6. The germline gives CDR1 SGHVS, CDR2 FQNEAQ. CDR3 in amino acids: CASSFSGGQGTDTQYF. CDR3 in DNA: TGTGCCAGCAGCTTCTCGGGGGGGCAGGGCACAGATACGCAGTATTTT.

This clonotype was seen more than once but under ten times. The genes are TRBV4-3 and TRBJ2-3, with D hard to call. The V gene lost 1 base and the J gene lost 2 bases, with 7 bases spanning the gap. Germline loops: CDR1 LGHNA, CDR2 YSLEER. This CDR3 region has 14 residues. The CDR3 loop reads CASSQGTYTDTQYF. CDR3 in DNA: TGCGCCAGCAGCCAAGGCACATACACAGATACGCAGTATTTT.

The rearrangement links TRBV6-5 to TRBJ2-1; D is possibly TRBD1 (5 bases). V lost 8 bases to trimming and J lost 7 bases, with 9 bases between them. Germline assignment: CDR1 MNHEY and CDR2 SVGAGI. The CDR3 length is 11 residues. CDR3 loop: CASGQGNEQFF. The CDR3, as DNA: TGTGCCAGCGGACAAGGGAATGAGCAGTTCTTC.

This clonotype was detected many times. This chain links TRBV10-3 with TRBJ2-3; the D call may be TRBD1 or TRBD2 (5 bases each). The CDR3 has 13 residues. Trimming cost V 11 bases and J 2 bases, with 14 bases left between them. Germline-derived CDR1 and CDR2 are ENHRY and SYGVKD. The DNA for the CDR3 is TGTGCCTCATCGTACGGGGCCACAGATACGCAGTATTTT. Translation gives CASSYGATDTQYF.

The chain carries TRBV7-8 and TRBJ2-7, with 14 positions matching TRBD2. The V and J ends lost 3 bases and 6 bases, in that order; junction bases with no gene match: 4. Germline V gene data show CDR1 as SGHVS and CDR2 as FQNEAQ. CDR3 length: 15 amino acids. CDR3 bases: TGTGCCAGCAGCTTGACTAGCGGGGGGGCCATCGAGCAGTACGTC. This gives the protein CASSLTSGGAIEQYV.

This clonotype showed up many times. The V and J genes are TRBV6-6 and TRBJ2-1; 7 nucleotides agree with TRBD2. V shed 2 bases, J shed 10 bases, and the junction held 2 bases outside the gene matches. The germline V gene encodes CDR1 MNHNY and CDR2 SVGAGI (reference sequence). The CDR3 totals 12 residues. The CDR3 is CASSYDGGEQFF. For the CDR3, the DNA is TGTGCCAGCAGTTACGACGGGGGGGAGCAGTTCTTC.

The chain has TRBV7-9 and TRBJ2-3; D is possibly TRBD2 (6 bases). Trimming stripped 5 bases from V and 5 bases from J, with 14 bases between. The V gene's germline CDR1 is SEHNR and CDR2 FQNEAQ (reference sequence). The CDR3 covers 14 residues. The CDR3: CASSPRPAGDTQYF. For the CDR3, the DNA is TGTGCCAGCAGCCCCCGGCCAGCGGGAGATACGCAGTATTTT.

The table lists this clonotype with a few counts. V gene TRBV6-5 combines with J gene TRBJ2-6; tentatively, D is TRBD1 (5 bases). The CDR3 is 14 residues long. The germline V and J ends were trimmed by 5 bases and 6 bases, with 11 bases remaining between them. Germline loops: CDR1 MNHEY, CDR2 SVGAGI. The CDR3 nucleotides read TGTGCCAGCAGTCCCCAGGGAACGGCCAACGTCCTGACTTTC. This gives the protein CASSPQGTANVLTF.

The chain recombines TRBV3-1 with TRBJ2-2; no definite D call. V was cut by 5 bases and J by 3 bases, with 7 bases left in between. Germline V gives CDR1 LGHDT, CDR2 YNNKEL (reference sequence). This CDR3 has 13 residues. CDR3 coding DNA: TGTGCCAGCAGCTCCCGTCACACCGGGGAGCTGTTTTTT. This gives the protein CASSSRHTGELFF.

The genes are TRBV6-2 or TRBV6-3 and TRBJ1-1, with unresolved D. Germline assignment: CDR1 MNHEY and CDR2 SVGEGT. Trimming left V 7 bases short and J 0 bases short, with 15 bases between. The CDR3 totals 15 residues. CDR3 in amino acids: CASTHHGSLNTEAFF. The DNA for the CDR3 is TGTGCCAGCACCCACCACGGCAGTTTGAACACTGAAGCTTTCTTT.

This clonotype showed up just a few times. For the CDR3, the DNA is TGTGCCAGCAGTCCTACTAGCGGGGGGCCCGCGGAGCAGTTCTTC. Residues: CASSPTSGGPAEQFF. This chain links TRBV7-9 with TRBJ2-1; 12 bases line up with TRBD2. Trimming removed 6 bases from V and 10 bases from J; junction bases left unmatched: 10. Germline CDR1 is SEHNR and CDR2 is FQNEAQ (reference sequence). The CDR3 has 15 residues. Variable domain in full (rest from reference TRBV7-9 and TRBJ2-1): DTGVSQNPRHKITKRGQNVTFRCDPISEHNRLYWYRQTLGQGPEFLTYFQNEAQLEKSRLLSDRFSAERPKGSFSTLEIQRTEQGDSAMYLCASSPTSGGPAEQFFGPGTRLTVL.

This clonotype was seen a handful of times. The CDR3 nucleotides read TGCGCCAGCAGCCAAGTCTACAGGGGTACGGAGACCCAGTACTTC. It encodes CASSQVYRGTETQYF. The rearrangement links TRBV4-1 to TRBJ2-5; 7 nucleotides match TRBD1. Germline CDR1 MGHRA, CDR2 YSYEKL. This CDR3 spans 15 amino acids. Germline trimming cut 1 base from V and 5 bases from J; bases unmatched to any gene: 7.

V usage is TRBV30 and J usage is TRBJ2-6; no firm D call. Germline loops: CDR1 GTSNPN, CDR2 SVGIG (reference sequence). This CDR3 contains 14 residues. Trimming shortened V by 1 base and J by 3 bases, and 7 bases separated the two germline ends. The CDR3 here is CAWSGSVGANVLTF. CDR3 nucleotides: TGTGCCTGGAGTGGGAGCGTTGGGGCCAACGTCCTGACTTTC.

The table lists this clonotype with a few counts. The V and J genes are TRBV7-2 and TRBJ2-2, with D tentatively TRBD1 (6 bases). In germline, CDR1 is SGHTA, CDR2 FQGNSA. The CDR3 covers 15 residues. Trimming pared 8 bases from V and 6 bases from J, leaving 19 bases between. CDR3 sequence: CASRKRTDFAGELFF. In nucleotides, the CDR3 is TGTGCCAGCCGGAAGAGGACAGACTTCGCCGGGGAGCTGTTTTTT. The whole variable domain, filled in from reference TRBV7-2 and TRBJ2-2, reads GAGVSQSPSNKVTEKGKDVELRCDPISGHTALYWYRQSLGQGLEFLIYFQGNSAPDKSGLPSDRFSAERTGGSVSTLTIQRTQQEDSAVYLCASRKRTDFAGELFFGEGSRLTVL.